Listed below are T cell receptor beta chains from one sample, sequenced in a study of neurological immune-mediated disorders. MiXCR, applied by TCRdb to the 5' RACE reads, yields one record per CDR3 protein. The sample lists around 19,000 distinct CDR3 sequences, about 11% occurring once. Sequenced: CD8+ T cells from blood. Source of these receptors: a woman aged 50 to 60 in good health. Both conserved end residues are trimmed from each CDR3. Fields, in order: CDR3 length, J gene, V gene, CDR3 protein.

13 | TRBJ1-1 | TRBV25-1 | ASSGQGARNTEAF
12 | TRBJ2-1 | TRBV27 | ASQPRTNTGEQF
13 | TRBJ1-5 | TRBV3-1 | ASSQERGDNQPQH
11 | TRBJ2-1 | TRBV20-1 | SARNRGYNEQF
13 | TRBJ2-2 | TRBV7-9 | ASSLESTNTGELF
11 | TRBJ1-1 | TRBV7-9 | ASSSKGTDEAF
9 | TRBJ2-1 | TRBV5-8 | ASSFLGEQF
12 | TRBJ2-7 | TRBV29-1 | SSWRGQTFYEQY
11 | TRBJ1-1 | TRBV24-1 | ATSKGLNTEAF
14 | TRBJ2-3 | TRBV30 | ACGRGRERDTDTQY
12 | TRBJ2-7 | TRBV5-1 | ASSLVSRGYEQY
14 | TRBJ2-7 | TRBV7-8 | ASSLALGGMGYEQY
13 | TRBJ2-7 | TRBV5-1 | ASSLGDSDTYEQY
10 | TRBJ2-2 | TRBV10-3 | AISDGGGELF
11 | TRBJ1-2 | TRBV5-6 | ASSGDRGDGYT
9 | TRBJ1-4 | TRBV29-1 | SARENEKLF
14 | TRBJ1-1 | TRBV13 | ASSPPGTGFATEAF
13 | TRBJ2-3 | TRBV7-9 | ASSPWTGVTDTQY
15 | TRBJ2-7 | TRBV14 | ASSQESRPGTFYEQY
13 | TRBJ2-3 | TRBV5-5 | ASSLDRARTDTQY
13 | TRBJ1-1 | TRBV5-6 | ASSPLRTGQYVAF
11 | TRBJ1-2 | TRBV29-1 | SVETTPNYGYT
13 | TRBJ1-1 | TRBV3-1 | ASSQGYGADAEAF
13 | TRBJ2-3 | TRBV7-2 | ASSLADRSTDTQY
11 | TRBJ1-1 | TRBV7-6 | ASSRSGMGEAF
12 | TRBJ1-1 | TRBV5-1 | ASSLGDKNTEAF
12 | TRBJ1-1 | TRBV5-6 | ASSSTGGFTEAF
11 | TRBJ2-1 | TRBV14 | ASSQEGWDEQF
11 | TRBJ1-1 | TRBV27 | ASSWAQNTEAF
11 | TRBJ2-7 | TRBV27 | ASSGDDPREQY
12 | TRBJ1-1 | TRBV5-1 | ASSSDSVHTEAF
12 | TRBJ1-5 | TRBV19 | ASSILNSNQPQH
11 | TRBJ2-7 | TRBV30 | AWNPPGAYEQY
13 | TRBJ2-7 | TRBV3-1 | ASSPPGLTSYEQY
10 | TRBJ2-7 | TRBV5-5 | ASSLQGYEQY